What follows is one T cell receptor beta chain and its context. The CDR3 totals 13 residues. V lost 4 bases and J lost 1, with 7 bases in between. Germline CDR1 and CDR2: ENHRY and SYGVKD. The investigators amplified TCR beta CDR3 regions from RNA transcripts. Researchers ran a first-round RT-PCR on the TCR CDR3 using the HTBI primer set. TCRdb passed the multiplex PCR reads through MiXCR, listing each CDR3 protein once. This sample carries hundreds of thousands of distinct CDR3 sequences, more than 45% of them seen once, and the ten largest clones take roughly 8.2%. This entry is derived from a study of T cells in Graves' hyperthyroidism and ophthalmopathy.

The sample consisted of peripheral blood or thyroid tissue (not recorded which). J is TRBJ1-1 and V is TRBV10-3, with unresolved D. The TCR comes from a young woman with Graves' hyperthyroidism. As DNA, the CDR3 is TGTGCCATCAGTGGCGAGGCGAACACTGAAGCTTTCTTT. Amino acid sequence: CAISGEANTEAFF.